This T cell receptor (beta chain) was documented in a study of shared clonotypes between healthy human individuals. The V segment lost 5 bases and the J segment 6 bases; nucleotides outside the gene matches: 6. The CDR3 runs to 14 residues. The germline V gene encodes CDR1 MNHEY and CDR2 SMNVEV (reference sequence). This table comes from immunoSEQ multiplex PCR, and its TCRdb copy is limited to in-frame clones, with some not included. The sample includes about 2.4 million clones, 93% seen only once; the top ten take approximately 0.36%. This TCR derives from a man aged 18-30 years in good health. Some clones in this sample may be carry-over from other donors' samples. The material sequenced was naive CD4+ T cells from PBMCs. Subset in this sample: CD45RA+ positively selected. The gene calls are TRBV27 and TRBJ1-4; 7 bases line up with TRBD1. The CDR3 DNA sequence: TGTGCCAGCAGTAGACGACAGGGCTATGAAAAACTGTTTTTT. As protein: CASSRRQGYEKLFF.